This entry describes one TCR beta chain. Its antigen is currently unknown. This entry is derived from a study of PD-1 blockade in mismatch repair-deficient tumors. Study as a whole: Patients had approximately 12 mismatch repair-deficient cancer types, all previously treated and progressing.

PCR or immunohistochemistry showed mismatch repair deficiency in every enrolled patient. The TCR-sequenced patients were three responders to pembrolizumab. The data were produced by immunoSEQ multiplex PCR, yet TCRdb's version contains in-frame clones alone and is incomplete. The top ten clones hold 4.7% of a sample with around 100,000 clones, about three quarters of them seen once. The CDR3 runs to 15 residues. Germline V lookup: CDR1 SGHRS, CDR2 YFSETQ. Between the trimmed V and J ends, which lost 0 bases and 2 bases, there was a span of 12 bases. Notes on the study in general: Tumor-resident clones, often absent from pretreatment blood, expanded after pembrolizumab and then contracted.

This chain links TRBV5-1 with TRBJ2-7; D not resolved. The sequence came from an adult with mismatch repair-deficient cancer. Sequencing used peripheral blood, obtained more than 58 weeks after starting pembrolizumab. The CDR3 loop is CASSLDPGPTYEQYF. The CDR3 DNA is TGCGCCAGCAGCTTGGATCCGGGCCCGACCTACGAGCAGTACTTC.